The 6 T cell receptor beta chains below were found in one sample sequenced in a study of OX40 agonist ivuxolimab in advanced cancers. Repertoires were generated with immunoSEQ multiplex PCR, while TCRdb's copy carries only in-frame clones and drops some. The repertoire has roughly 79,000 clones, roughly 89% of them found once; the top ten carry 1.5% to 2%. This specimen was CD4+ or CD8+ T cells sorted from blood, taken in a trial of the OX40 agonist ivuxolimab. The receptors here all came from an adult with an advanced solid tumor such as melanoma, head and neck, liver or kidney cancer.

This clone has just a few counts. The chain employs TRBV11-3 and TRBJ1-1; no firm D call. V lost 3 bases to trimming and J lost 1 base, with 6 bases between them. Germline CDR1 and CDR2: SGHNT and YENEEA. The length of the CDR3 is 13 residues. The CDR3 here is CASSLKWNTEAFF. DNA for the CDR3: TGTGCCAGCAGCTTGAAGTGGAACACTGAAGCTTTCTTT.

The chain employs TRBV18 and TRBJ2-7; D could derive from TRBD1 or TRBD2 (5 bases each). V dropped 4 bases and J dropped 0 bases, with 10 bases sitting between them. Germline V lookup: CDR1 KGHSH, CDR2 LQKENI. The CDR3 is 14 amino acids. The chain's CDR3 is CASSRRGSSYEQYF. CDR3 nucleotides: TGTGCCAGCTCACGCCGGGGCAGCTCCTACGAGCAGTACTTC.

The genes are TRBV29-1 and TRBJ2-5, with D maybe TRBD2 (7 bases). Trimming took 5 bases from V and 9 from J, leaving 16 bases between them. CDR1 is SQVTM and CDR2 is ANQGSEA in the germline V gene. This CDR3 has 12 residues. The CDR3 nucleotides are TGCAGCGTTTCGGGGGGCGAGATGGCCCAGTACTTC. Translated: CSVSGGEMAQYF.

V is TRBV28 and J is TRBJ2-2; 8 bases agree with TRBD2. In germline, CDR1 is MDHEN, CDR2 SYDVKM. With V trimmed by 7 bases and J by 6 bases, 19 bases remained unmatched. The CDR3 runs to 18 residues. The CDR3 protein is CASTLRPGSGRGAGELFF. Here the CDR3 DNA reads TGTGCCAGCACTCTACGGCCGGGGAGCGGGAGAGGGGCCGGGGAGCTGTTTTTT.

In regard to this clone: At one of its ends the junction is not consistent with the germline gene, which may arise from a read error. The rearrangement uses TRBV14 and TRBJ2-1; D is perhaps TRBD2 (6 bases). Germline V lookup: CDR1 SGHDN, CDR2 FVKESK. The CDR3 covers 14 residues. The CDR3 DNA is TGTGCCAGCAGCCCCCGGGACTCCCTCAATCAGCAGTTCTTC. Protein product: CASSPRDSLNQQFF.

The chain recombines TRBV10-3 with TRBJ2-5; 10 positions agree with TRBD1. The junction had 8 bases not matched to a gene; V was cut back by 2 bases and J by 5 bases. The CDR3 sequence is 16 residues long. CDR1 ENHRY and CDR2 SYGVKD come from the germline V gene. The CDR3, as DNA: TGTGCCATCAGTGAGCCACCGGGACAGGGGCGGGAGACCCAGTACTTC. Protein: CAISEPPGQGRETQYF.